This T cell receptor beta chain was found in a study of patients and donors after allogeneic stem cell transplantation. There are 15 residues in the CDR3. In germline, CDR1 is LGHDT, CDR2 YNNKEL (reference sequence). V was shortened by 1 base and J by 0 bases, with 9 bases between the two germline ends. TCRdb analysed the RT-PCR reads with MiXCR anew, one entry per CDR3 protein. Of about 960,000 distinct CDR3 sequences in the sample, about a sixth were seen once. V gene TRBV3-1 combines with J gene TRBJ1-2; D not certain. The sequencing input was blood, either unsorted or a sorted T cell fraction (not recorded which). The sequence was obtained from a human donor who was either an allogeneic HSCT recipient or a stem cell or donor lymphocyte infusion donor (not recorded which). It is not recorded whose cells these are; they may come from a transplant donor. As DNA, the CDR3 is TGTGCCAGCAGCCAAGCTAGTTCCACTAACTATGGCTACACCTTC. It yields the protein CASSQASSTNYGYTF.